This passage covers 27 T cell receptor beta chains from one sample sequenced in a study. Cells sorted as Tregs were CD4+, CD25+ and CD127-/low. TCRdb used MiXCR to reprocess the 5' RACE reads, holding one entry per CDR3 protein. The sample lists over 45,000 distinct CDR3 sequences; roughly 28% were seen once. The sequencing input was tumor-infiltrating Tregs sorted from the breast tumor. Receptors originate from a female donor with breast cancer.

This chain joins TRBV29-1 and TRBJ2-7; D possibly uses TRBD1 or TRBD2 (6 bases each). V was cut by 4 bases and J by 3 bases, with 22 bases left in between. Germline V CDR1 and CDR2: SQVTM, ANQGSEA. This CDR3 comprises 16 residues. The CDR3 is CSVVVGGQYPFYEQYF. The CDR3 DNA is TGCAGCGTTGTGGTGGGGGGACAATACCCATTCTACGAGCAGTACTTC.

The V and J genes are TRBV25-1 and TRBJ2-3; 8 bases line up with TRBD2. Germline V gene lookup returns CDR1 MGHDK and CDR2 SYGVNS. Trimming removed 4 bases from V and 3 bases from J; junction bases left unmatched: 6. The length of the CDR3 is 15 residues. The CDR3 DNA sequence: TGTGCCAGCAGTGTGTTAGCGGGATTTACAGATACGCAGTATTTT. Translation gives CASSVLAGFTDTQYF.

The sample holds a few counts of this clonotype. The V call is TRBV15, the J call TRBJ2-7, with 16 bases that match TRBD2. V lost 1 base to trimming and J lost 2 bases; unmatched junction nucleotides: 11. Germline CDR1 is LNHNV and CDR2 is YYDKDF (reference sequence). The CDR3 extends over 20 amino acids. CDR3 sequence: CATSRALPGTSGGAPYEQYF. In DNA, the CDR3 is TGTGCCACCAGCAGAGCCCTACCGGGGACTAGCGGGGGGGCCCCCTACGAGCAGTACTTC. The full variable domain, its missing parts supplied by reference TRBV15 and TRBJ2-7, is DAMVIQNPRYQVTQFGKPVTLSCSQTLNHNVMYWYQQKSSQAPKLLFHYYDKDFNNEADTPDNFQSRRPNTSFCFLDIRSPGLGDTAMYLCATSRALPGTSGGAPYEQYFGPGTRLTVT.

This clonotype has just a few counts. The chain's CDR3 is CSVDRLAGNEQFF. The CDR3 DNA is TGCAGCGTTGATCGACTAGCGGGAAATGAGCAGTTCTTC. J is TRBJ2-1 and V is TRBV29-1; 11 bases fit TRBD2. J gave up 7 bases and V 3 bases, and 2 bases lay outside the gene matches. Germline loops: CDR1 SQVTM, CDR2 ANQGSEA. The CDR3 consists of 13 residues.

A few counts support this clonotype. This chain links TRBV6-1 with TRBJ1-2; perhaps TRBD1 as D (5 bases). This CDR3 contains 16 residues. Germline V gene sequence: CDR1 MNHNS, CDR2 SASEGT. Trimming stripped 2 bases from V and 4 bases from J, with 17 bases between. CDR3 coding DNA: TGTGCCAGCAGTGAACATGGTGGTGAGGGGAGCTATGGCTACACCTTC. Its protein product is CASSEHGGEGSYGYTF.

The chain carries TRBV7-2 and TRBJ2-3, with TRBD2 matching 8 bases. This CDR3 is built from 16 residues. Germline assignment: CDR1 SGHTA and CDR2 FQGNSA. V gave up 3 bases and J gave up 3 bases; unmatched junction bases: 8. CDR3 in amino acids: CASSLFGSGRTDTQYF. Here the CDR3 DNA reads TGTGCCAGCAGCTTGTTTGGAAGCGGGAGAACAGATACGCAGTATTTT. The entire variable domain, with the rest obtained from reference TRBV7-2 and TRBJ2-3, is as follows: GAGVSQSPSNKVTEKGKDVELRCDPISGHTALYWYRQSLGQGLEFLIYFQGNSAPDKSGLPSDRFSAERTGGSVSTLTIQRTQQEDSAVYLCASSLFGSGRTDTQYFGPGTRLTVL.

In its sample, this clonotype was seen many times. The chain carries TRBV29-1 and TRBJ2-5; D unclear. Deletions cut 4 bases from V and 2 bases from J, with 8 bases between. The CDR3 covers 12 residues. The germline V gene has CDR1 SQVTM and CDR2 ANQGSEA. The CDR3 DNA follows: TGCAGCGTTGGCGTCTCACAAGAGACCCAGTACTTC. It encodes CSVGVSQETQYF.

This clonotype was recorded many times. This chain links TRBV11-2 with TRBJ1-1, with D uncertain. CDR3 length: 15 amino acids. Germline V gene lookup returns CDR1 SGHAT and CDR2 FQNNGV. The ends were cut back, 5 bases at V and 4 bases at J, with 17 bases in the middle. The CDR3 is CASSRYKGEGTEAFF. The CDR3 DNA follows: TGTGCCAGCAGCCGTTATAAGGGTGAAGGCACTGAAGCTTTCTTT.

A word on this clonotype: It is likely a read error, because the conserved phenylalanine at the end of the CDR3 is missing. The DNA is omitted, as the CDR3 cannot be located on it reliably, and the CDR3 follows TCRdb's listing. The chain employs TRBV6-2 or TRBV6-3 and TRBJ1-5; TRBD1, the D gene given by the table, was not confirmed from the DNA. The germline V gene has CDR1 MNHEY and CDR2 SVGEGT. With termini counted, the CDR3 has 13 amino acids. CDR3 region: CASRGEVGQPQHS.

This clonotype was seen many times. The genes are TRBV6-5 and TRBJ2-1; D possibly uses TRBD1 or TRBD2 (6 bases each). The CDR3 sequence is 15 residues long. Germline V CDR1 and CDR2: MNHEY, SVGAGI. V dropped 6 bases and J dropped 0 bases, with 12 bases sitting between them. The CDR3 sequence: CASRLADSSYNEQFF. CDR3 nucleotide sequence: TGTGCCAGCAGGTTAGCGGACAGCTCCTACAATGAGCAGTTCTTC.

CDR3 loop: CASSPQPIQETQYF. The CDR3 nucleotides are TGCGCCAGCAGCCCCCAGCCTATTCAAGAGACCCAGTACTTC. The chain carries TRBV5-1 and TRBJ2-5; D ambiguous. V was trimmed by 4 bases and J by 2 bases, leaving 12 bases between them. CDR3 length equals 14 residues. The germline CDR1 and CDR2 sequences are SGHRS and YFSETQ.

The genes are TRBV6-2 or TRBV6-3 and TRBJ2-7, with TRBD2 as a possible D gene (6 bases). Germline values: CDR1 MNHEY, CDR2 SVGEGT. With 5 bases removed from V and 6 bases from J, the gap between germline ends came to 14 bases. This CDR3 region has 13 residues. CDR3 sequence: CASSHGATSEQYF. CDR3 sequence (DNA): TGTGCCAGCAGTCACGGAGCGACTAGCGAGCAGTACTTC.

CDR3 DNA sequence: TGTGCCAGCACCCGGACAGGGCACTATGGCTACACCTTC. This gives the protein CASTRTGHYGYTF. The J gene is TRBJ1-2, the V gene TRBV6-6, with TRBD1 matching over 8 bases. Germline-derived CDR1 and CDR2 are MNHNY and SVGAGI (reference sequence). V trimming: 7 bases; J trimming: 3 bases; junction bases outside the gene matches: 4. CDR3 size: 13 residues.

The rearrangement joins TRBV7-9 to TRBJ2-1; 12 bases map to TRBD2. CDR3 size: 16 residues. Germline loops: CDR1 SEHNR, CDR2 FQNEAQ (reference sequence). V shed 2 bases and J 6 bases; nucleotides not matched to a gene: 5. The CDR3 sequence is CASSLNRLAGVNEQFF. The DNA for the CDR3 is TGTGCCAGCAGCTTAAATCGACTAGCGGGAGTCAATGAGCAGTTCTTC. Full variable domain (outside the CDR3, taken from reference TRBV7-9 and TRBJ2-1): DTGVSQNPRHKITKRGQNVTFRCDPISEHNRLYWYRQTLGQGPEFLTYFQNEAQLEKSRLLSDRFSAERPKGSFSTLEIQRTEQGDSAMYLCASSLNRLAGVNEQFFGPGTRLTVL.

The V gene is TRBV12-3 or TRBV12-4, the J gene TRBJ2-2, with TRBD1 matching 9 bases. This CDR3 region has 15 residues. Germline trimming cut 5 bases from V and 5 bases from J; bases unmatched to any gene: 6. Here the CDR3 reads CASSLDRGWTGELFF. For the CDR3, the DNA is TGTGCCAGCAGTCTGGACAGGGGATGGACCGGGGAGCTGTTTTTT.

This clonotype occurred a few times. The chain links TRBV5-1 to TRBJ2-5; no definite D call. CDR3 length equals 14 residues. The V and J ends lost 0 bases and 1 base respectively, with 7 bases between them. Germline CDR1 SGHRS, CDR2 YFSETQ. The CDR3 is CASSLEQLQETQYF. The CDR3 region has the DNA TGCGCCAGCAGCTTGGAACAGCTCCAAGAGACCCAGTACTTC.

This chain joins TRBV12-3 or TRBV12-4 and TRBJ1-1; D unclear. Trimming stripped 6 bases from V and 0 bases from J, with 8 bases between. The CDR3 runs to 13 residues. CDR3 loop: CASSQWVNTEAFF. The CDR3 region has the DNA TGTGCCAGCAGCCAATGGGTGAACACTGAAGCTTTCTTT.

This clonotype was observed many times. The rearrangement uses TRBV9 and TRBJ2-7, with 10 nucleotides matching TRBD1. Germline V gene sequence: CDR1 SGDLS, CDR2 YYNGEE. The CDR3 sequence is 15 residues long. V shed 2 bases and J 2 bases; nucleotides not matched to a gene: 4. CDR3: CASSVGTGDTYEQYF. The CDR3 DNA reads as TGTGCCAGCAGCGTCGGGACAGGGGACACCTACGAGCAGTACTTC.

On this clonotype itself: At one end the junction does not follow the germline gene, possibly because of a read error. V usage is TRBV20-1 and J usage is TRBJ2-7; the D gene is possibly TRBD1 (6 bases). Germline CDR1 reads DFQATT; CDR2 reads SNEGSKA (reference sequence). The CDR3 spans 12 residues. In DNA, the CDR3 is TGCAGCCCCAAGGACAGCTCCTACGAGCGGTACTTC. The encoded protein is CSPKDSSYERYF.

The chain recombines TRBV4-1 with TRBJ2-1, with 10 nucleotides matching TRBD2. The J segment lost 2 bases and the V segment lost 6 bases, leaving 4 bases of the junction unmatched. Germline V CDR1 and CDR2: MGHRA, YSYEKL. This CDR3 spans 15 amino acids. The CDR3 region is CASRTSGRAYNEQFF. CDR3 DNA sequence: TGCGCCAGCAGGACAAGCGGGAGGGCCTACAATGAGCAGTTCTTC.

Details on this clonotype: The junction shows a germline mismatch at one end, possibly a read error. The V and J genes are TRBV4-2 and TRBJ1-6, with 8 positions matching TRBD1. The CDR3 covers 15 residues. Germline lookup yields CDR1 LGHNA and CDR2 YNFKEQ. This chain's CDR3 is CAGSQDRGDNSPLHF. CDR3 bases: TGTGCCGGCAGCCAAGACAGGGGAGATAATTCACCCCTCCACTTT.

This chain uses TRBV2 with TRBJ1-2; 7 bases fit TRBD1. J was trimmed by 6 bases and V by 6 bases; bases with no gene match: 7. Germline loops: CDR1 SNHLY, CDR2 FYNNEI. The CDR3 runs to 13 residues. The CDR3 DNA is TGTGCCAGCAGCCCCGGGACAGCCAATGGCTACACCTTC. Protein: CASSPGTANGYTF.

The chain carries TRBV6-1 and TRBJ2-4, with D perhaps TRBD1 or TRBD2 (5 bases each). Germline V gene sequence: CDR1 MNHNS, CDR2 SASEGT. This CDR3 region has 16 residues. Trimming shortened V by 8 bases and J by 4 bases, and 21 bases separated the two germline ends. The CDR3: CASGPLGPLAKNIQYF. CDR3 nucleotides: TGTGCCAGCGGTCCGCTGGGACCGCTAGCTAAAAACATTCAGTACTTC.

The sample holds many counts of this clonotype. The chain joins TRBV5-4 to TRBJ2-5, with TRBD1 identical over 7 bases. Unmatched junction bases numbered 6, after V lost 5 bases and J lost 2 bases. The CDR3 contains 14 residues. CDR1 SGHNT and CDR2 YYREEE come from the germline V gene (reference sequence). The CDR3 sequence: CASSGDSRQETQYF. The CDR3, as DNA: TGTGCCAGCAGTGGGGACAGCCGACAAGAGACCCAGTACTTC.

Many counts were recorded for this clonotype. The genes are TRBV5-1 and TRBJ2-2, with a tentative D call TRBD2 (5 bases). The germline V and J ends were trimmed by 0 bases and 0 bases, with 6 bases remaining between them. This CDR3 has 15 residues. Per germline, CDR1 SGHRS and CDR2 YFSETQ. The CDR3 region is CASSLGAANTGELFF. For the CDR3, the DNA is TGCGCCAGCAGCTTGGGAGCGGCGAACACCGGGGAGCTGTTTTTT. Together with reference TRBV5-1 and TRBJ2-2, the CDR3 gives the full variable domain: KAGVTQTPRYLIKTRGQQVTLSCSPISGHRSVSWYQQTPGQGLQFLFEYFSETQRNKGNFPGRFSGRQFSNSRSEMNVSTLELGDSALYLCASSLGAANTGELFFGEGSRLTVL.

With regard to this clonotype: A much larger clone differs by one base, so this may be a read error. This chain connects TRBV5-1 to TRBJ2-5; D could derive from TRBD1 or TRBD2 (5 bases each). From germline, CDR1 is SGHRS and CDR2 YFSETQ. Between the trimmed V and J ends, which lost 4 bases and 9 bases, there was a span of 16 bases. There are 13 residues in the CDR3. CDR3 in DNA: TGCGCCAGCAGCCCTGTCGGGGCTGAGGCCCAGTACTTC. As protein: CASSPVGAEAQYF.

A few counts support this clonotype. The rearrangement links TRBV5-1 to TRBJ1-2, with TRBD1 matching over 9 bases. V gave up 0 bases and J gave up 8 bases; unmatched junction bases: 5. This CDR3 is built from 14 residues. CDR1 SGHRS and CDR2 YFSETQ come from the germline V gene. The DNA for the CDR3 is TGCGCCAGCAGCTTGGAGGGACAGGGAGAAGGCTACACCTTC. It specifies CASSLEGQGEGYTF.